Below, 16 T cell receptor beta chains from the same sample are listed, as sequenced in a study of Ad26.COV2.S vaccination and SARS-CoV-2 variants. Produced via immunoSEQ multiplex PCR; TCRdb's table is partial and in-frame only. The table lists some 270,000 clones, around 88% of them singletons. Noted treatment: roughly 18 received Ad26.COV2.S at low or high dose, single or two shots; about 5 received placebo; per-sample allocation not given. Vaccine and placebo recipients were sampled on day 63 after the first injection. Source: peripheral blood, taken in a trial of Ad26.COV2.S vaccine versus placebo. These receptors originate from a person between 18 and 60 years old who received the Ad26.COV2.S COVID-19 vaccine or a placebo.

The chain is built from TRBV2 and TRBJ2-7; 8 bases match TRBD2. Germline V lookup: CDR1 SNHLY, CDR2 FYNNEI. The CDR3 has 17 amino acids. The V segment lost 7 bases and the J segment 0 bases; nucleotides outside the gene matches: 14. Here the CDR3 DNA reads TGTGCCAGCACGACATCTAGCGGGCCAGAAGCCTCCTACGAGCAGTACGTC. It translates to CASTTSSGPEASYEQYV.

The chain uses TRBV7-7 and TRBJ2-5; TRBD2 matches at 10 bases. The ends lost 1 base at V and 5 bases at J; junction bases unmatched: 4. Looked up from germline, CDR1 is SSHAT and CDR2 is FNYEAQ (reference sequence). The CDR3 spans 15 residues. The CDR3 loop is CASSLELAGRETQYF. Written as DNA, the CDR3 is TGTGCCAGCAGCTTAGAACTAGCGGGAAGGGAGACCCAGTACTTC.

The rearrangement uses TRBV5-1 and TRBJ2-3; TRBD2 agrees at 11 bases. This CDR3 has 15 residues. CDR1 is SGHRS, CDR2 YFSETQ, per germline. V was pared by 4 bases and J by 5 bases, with 6 bases of the junction left unmatched. The CDR3 spells CASSNLAGGIDTQYF. The CDR3, as DNA: TGCGCCAGCAGCAACCTAGCGGGAGGCATAGATACGCAGTATTTT. Filled out from reference TRBV5-1 and TRBJ2-3, the complete variable domain reads KAGVTQTPRYLIKTRGQQVTLSCSPISGHRSVSWYQQTPGQGLQFLFEYFSETQRNKGNFPGRFSGRQFSNSRSEMNVSTLELGDSALYLCASSNLAGGIDTQYFGPGTRLTVL.

J is TRBJ2-2 and V is TRBV19; D not resolved. The CDR3 has 13 residues. Germline V gene lookup returns CDR1 LNHDA and CDR2 SQIVND (reference sequence). V dropped 2 bases and J dropped 1 base, with 2 bases sitting between them. DNA of the CDR3: TGTGCCAGTAGTATATTGAACACCGGGGAGCTGTTTTTT. It codes for CASSILNTGELFF.

The chain is built from TRBV10-3 and TRBJ2-1, with 9 bases matching TRBD2. The CDR3 spans 15 residues. CDR1 ENHRY and CDR2 SYGVKD come from the germline V gene. V gave up 2 bases and J gave up 8 bases; unmatched junction bases: 7. CDR3 residues: CAISEKAGGLDEQFF. The DNA of the CDR3 is TGTGCCATCAGTGAGAAAGCGGGGGGCCTTGATGAGCAGTTCTTC.

This clone was observed a few times. The chain is built from TRBV15 and TRBJ1-2; 7 bases map to TRBD1. The trim removed 5 bases at V and 7 bases at J, leaving 10 bases unmatched. The CDR3 has 14 amino acids. Germline V gene data show CDR1 as LNHNV and CDR2 as YYDKDF (reference sequence). The CDR3 protein is CATSLEQGLAGYTF. Here the CDR3 DNA reads TGTGCCACCAGCTTGGAACAGGGGCTCGCTGGCTACACCTTC.

V gene TRBV30 combines with J gene TRBJ2-7, with a weak D call TRBD2 (5 bases). V lost 2 bases and J 2 bases, leaving 10 bases between the germline ends. Germline lookup yields CDR1 GTSNPN and CDR2 SVGIG (reference sequence). The CDR3 covers 13 residues. CDR3 sequence (DNA): TGTGCCTGGAGTATCGGGGTAACCTACGAGCAGTACGTC. Protein: CAWSIGVTYEQYV.

The V and J genes are TRBV11-2 and TRBJ1-1; D is perhaps TRBD1 (5 bases). V was trimmed by 0 bases and J by 2 bases, leaving 10 bases between them. The CDR3 is 15 amino acids. Germline V CDR1 and CDR2: SGHAT, FQNNGV. CDR3: CASSLDGAVNTEAFF. DNA for the CDR3: TGTGCCAGCAGCTTAGACGGGGCGGTAAACACTGAAGCTTTCTTT.

The chain joins TRBV6-4 to TRBJ2-6; D remains unclear. The V end lost 0 bases, the J end lost 6 bases, and 3 bases lay between the germline ends. From germline, CDR1 is MRHNA and CDR2 SNTAGT. The CDR3 covers 13 residues. The CDR3 here is CASSDSAANVLTF. The CDR3 DNA reads TGTGCCAGCAGTGACTCGGCGGCCAACGTCCTGACTTTC.

The chain links TRBV6-1 to TRBJ2-3; 11 bases agree with TRBD2. Trimming cost V 0 bases and J 2 bases; bases outside gene matches: 4. Per germline, CDR1 MNHNS and CDR2 SASEGT. This CDR3 spans 17 amino acids. The DNA of the CDR3 is TGTGCCAGCAGTGAAGCTAGACTAGCGGGAATCACAGATACGCAGTATTTT. The encoded protein is CASSEARLAGITDTQYF.

This chain links TRBV19 with TRBJ2-5, with 7 bases lining up with TRBD1. Germline assignment: CDR1 LNHDA and CDR2 SQIVND (reference sequence). J was trimmed by 5 bases and V by 6 bases; bases with no gene match: 9. This CDR3 is built from 14 residues. CDR3 in DNA: TGTGCCAGTAGCACCAACAACAGGGGTGAGACCCAGTACTTC. This gives the protein CASSTNNRGETQYF.

The chain is built from TRBV2 and TRBJ1-4; D perhaps matches TRBD1 (6 bases). The CDR3 is 15 residues long. The germline V gene has CDR1 SNHLY and CDR2 FYNNEI. Trimming took 3 bases from V and 0 from J, leaving 8 bases between them. The CDR3 nucleotides are TGTGCCAGCAGTGATAGGACAGCAACTAATGAAAAACTGTTTTTT. Its translation: CASSDRTATNEKLFF.

The chain recombines TRBV5-1 with TRBJ1-3; 8 bases line up with TRBD1. The V gene's germline CDR1 is SGHRS and CDR2 YFSETQ. V lost 4 bases and J lost 4; bases outside the gene matches: 4. There are 14 residues in the CDR3. The CDR3 DNA follows: TGCGCCAGCAGCGTCGGACAGGGAGGAAACACCATATATTTT. Translated, it gives CASSVGQGGNTIYF.

This chain joins TRBV7-8 and TRBJ1-1; weak D call: TRBD1 (5 bases). The CDR3 runs 16 residues. Germline V gene lookup returns CDR1 SGHVS and CDR2 FQNEAQ. V was cut by 5 bases and J by 0 bases, with 16 bases left in between. In nucleotides, the CDR3 is TGTGCCAGCAGCCCCGGACGTTGGGGGATGAACACTGAAGCTTTCTTT. It translates to CASSPGRWGMNTEAFF.

The chain combines TRBV5-4 with TRBJ2-5, with D maybe TRBD2 (5 bases). CDR1 is SGHNT, CDR2 YYREEE, per germline (reference sequence). Trimming left V 4 bases short and J 5 bases short, with 15 bases between. The CDR3 is made up of 14 amino acids. CDR3 residues: CASSGGSRMETQYF. The CDR3 nucleotides are TGTGCCAGCAGCGGCGGGTCGCGAATGGAGACCCAGTACTTC.

The V and J genes are TRBV7-9 and TRBJ1-1; no clear D gene. CDR1 is SEHNR, CDR2 FQNEAQ, per germline (reference sequence). CDR3 length equals 14 residues. The V and J ends lost 1 base and 1 base respectively, with 7 bases between them. CDR3 sequence: CASSLEGRNTEAFF. As DNA, the CDR3 is TGTGCCAGCAGCTTAGAAGGTAGGAACACTGAAGCTTTCTTT.